This T cell receptor beta chain derives from a study of tumor and adjacent non-tumor tissue in lung cancer. Across the study: Aged about 30 to 85 years, patients included fewer than 11 men and several women with stage I to III disease.

In this sample, this clonotype turned up a few times. No antigen is known for it. The germline gene is not matched at one end of the junction; a read error may be the cause. TCRbeta libraries were built with three rounds of nested PCR, modified from ARM-PCR. TCRdb called the multiplex PCR reads again in MiXCR, with one record for every CDR3 protein. The table lists some 80,000 distinct CDR3 sequences, just over 75% of them singletons. General study results and limits: Significantly higher TCR diversity was found in tumor than normal lung. Shorter survival was associated with higher TCR diversity in tumors.

Per the germline V gene, CDR1 is MNHNY and CDR2 is SVGAGI (reference sequence). This CDR3 has 13 amino acids. RNA was extracted from bulk tissue without any cell sorting. Distant lung tissue was collected more than 3 cm away from the tumor edge. Newly diagnosed lung cancer patients had thoracic surgery in China, August–November 2014, without prior chemotherapy. The genes are TRBV6-6 and TRBJ2-1, with D maybe TRBD1 (5 bases). The sequencing sample was made of distant non-tumor lung tissue. The clonotype originates from a man between 65 and 85 years old with non-small cell lung cancer. The CDR3 here is CASSSDSYNEQLF. For the CDR3, the DNA is TGTGCCAGCAGTTCCGACAGCTACAATGAGCAGTTATTC.